A selection of T cell receptor beta chains follows, all from one sample in a study of a mutant IDH1 vaccine in newly diagnosed glioma. TCRdb keeps only in-frame clones here, not all; method: immunoSEQ multiplex PCR. The sample consists of approximately 62,000 clones, 70% to 90% of them appearing once. The antigens of these receptors remain unknown. The sample here was PBMCs, taken from a glioma patient whose treatment included an IDH1 peptide vaccine. These receptors came from a man between 25 and 39 years old with glioma. The CDR3 runs from the conserved cysteine through the conserved F or W. D genes are given only for firm matches. Clone size, where shown, is once, few, many, or a class for clones that have expanded.

j_call,d_call,clone_size,cdr3_length,v_call,cdr3_aa,cdr3_nt
TRBJ1-2,-,-,15,TRBV6-5,CASMFGGRQGYGYTF,TGTGCCAGCATGTTTGGGGGGCGTCAGGGCTATGGCTACACCTTC
TRBJ2-3,TRBD2,-,22,TRBV4-2,CASSHIRWNSGGRAYSTDTQYF,TGTGCCAGCAGCCACATTAGGTGGAATAGCGGGGGGCGGGCCTATAGCACAGATACGCAGTATTTT
TRBJ2-5,TRBD2,-,17,TRBV25-1,CASSQSPLAGEQETQYF,TGTGCCAGCAGTCAATCCCCCCTAGCGGGGGAACAAGAGACCCAGTACTTC
TRBJ2-7,TRBD1,-,14,TRBV28,CASSLRQGPYEQYF,TGTGCCAGCAGTTTACGACAGGGACCCTACGAGCAGTACTTC
TRBJ2-1,-,-,16,TRBV9,CASSVSGQHVYNEQFF,TGTGCCAGCAGCGTGTCGGGACAACATGTCTACAATGAGCAGTTCTTC
TRBJ2-2,TRBD2,-,17,TRBV5-1,CASSLAFGGGNTGELFF,TGCGCCAGCAGCTTGGCTTTCGGCGGGGGGAACACCGGGGAGCTGTTTTTT
TRBJ1-5,-,-,15,TRBV2,CASTRAQGGNQPQHF,TGTGCCAGCACCCGTGCACAGGGTGGAAATCAGCCCCAGCATTTT
TRBJ1-1,TRBD1,-,18,TRBV11-2,CASSPPGGDRGPDTEAFF,TGTGCCAGCAGCCCGCCCGGGGGGGACAGGGGGCCGGACACTGAAGCTTTCTTT
TRBJ2-2,TRBD2,-,13,TRBV29-1,CSVLAGYTGELFF,TGCAGCGTTTTAGCGGGGTACACCGGGGAGCTGTTTTTT
TRBJ1-5,TRBD1,-,18,TRBV19,CASSIDGTGGSSNQPQHF,TGTGCCAGTAGTATAGACGGGACAGGGGGCTCGAGCAATCAGCCCCAGCATTTT
TRBJ2-1,TRBD1,-,14,TRBV9,CASSARTGWSEQFF,TGTGCCAGCAGCGCGAGGACAGGGTGGAGTGAGCAGTTCTTC
TRBJ1-1,-,-,15,TRBV5-1,CASSLVQGMNTEAFF,TGCGCCAGCAGCTTGGTGCAGGGGATGAACACTGAAGCTTTCTTT
TRBJ1-1,TRBD1,-,15,TRBV7-9,CASSDQGARYTEAFF,TGTGCCAGCAGCGATCAGGGGGCGCGTTACACTGAAGCTTTCTTT
TRBJ1-6,-,-,16,TRBV11-2,CASRLNKGSYNSPLHF,TGTGCCAGCAGACTGAACAAGGGTTCCTATAATTCACCCCTCCACTTT
TRBJ2-3,-,-,18,TRBV5-6,CASSLADSTYHITDTQYF,TGTGCCAGCAGCTTGGCGGACTCTACTTACCATATCACAGATACGCAGTATTTT
TRBJ2-7,TRBD1,-,15,TRBV14,CASSQEWTGVSEQYF,TGTGCCAGCAGCCAAGAATGGACAGGGGTGAGCGAGCAGTACTTC
TRBJ1-5,-,-,14,TRBV2,CASRGGRNNQPQHF,TGTGCCAGCAGGGGGGGCCGTAACAATCAGCCCCAGCATTTT
TRBJ1-2,-,-,11,TRBV30,CAWSFVYGYTF,TGTGCCTGGAGTTTCGTCTATGGCTACACCTTC
TRBJ1-2,-,-,15,TRBV6-1,CASSEYLGGNYGYTF,TGTGCCAGCAGTGAATACCTTGGCGGCAACTATGGCTACACCTTC
TRBJ1-4,TRBD1,-,16,TRBV10-3,CAARQGDGDTNEKLFF,TGTGCCGCGCGACAGGGCGATGGGGATACTAATGAAAAACTGTTTTTT
TRBJ1-1,-,-,15,TRBV6-5,CASSYSGAGRTVAFF,TGTGCCAGCAGTTACTCCGGGGCAGGGCGTACGGTAGCTTTCTTT
TRBJ2-3,TRBD2,-,17,TRBV9,CASSRGTSGTSTDTQYF,TGTGCCAGCAGCAGAGGGACTAGCGGGACCTCCACAGATACGCAGTATTTT
TRBJ1-3,-,-,15,TRBV7-2,CASSTRGGRGNTIYF,TGTGCCAGCAGCACCCGGGGGGGCCGCGGAAACACCATATATTTT
TRBJ1-2,-,-,14,TRBV28,CASSLAPKVYGYTF,TGTGCCAGCAGTTTAGCGCCGAAAGTCTATGGCTACACCTTC
TRBJ2-1,-,medium-sized,13,TRBV27,CASSAQGYNEQFF,TGTGCCAGCAGTGCCCAGGGGTACAATGAGCAGTTCTTC
TRBJ1-5,TRBD1,few,14,TRBV4-1,CASSQVTGAQPQHF,TGCGCCAGCAGCCAAGTCACAGGGGCTCAGCCCCAGCATTTT
TRBJ2-1,-,-,15,TRBV9,CASSVESVRTDEQFF,TGTGCCAGCAGCGTAGAGTCCGTCAGGACTGATGAGCAGTTCTTC
TRBJ1-1,-,-,13,TRBV5-6,CASSSQGNTEAFF,TGTGCCAGCAGCTCACAGGGGAACACTGAAGCTTTCTTT
TRBJ1-5,-,-,14,TRBV28,CASSLLGIGQPQHF,TGTGCCAGCAGTTTATTGGGGATAGGTCAGCCCCAGCATTTT
TRBJ1-4,-,-,13,TRBV10-3,CAISRQENEKLFF,TGTGCCATCAGTCGACAGGAGAATGAAAAACTGTTTTTT
TRBJ2-5,-,once,15,TRBV7-8,CASSLELDHRETQYF,TGTGCCAGCAGCTTAGAGTTGGACCATCGAGAGACCCAGTACTTC
TRBJ1-2,-,once,17,TRBV7-8,CASSLGTATTLNYGYTF,TGTGCCAGCAGCTTGGGGACGGCGACAACACTTAACTATGGCTACACCTTC
TRBJ2-1,TRBD2,-,14,TRBV6-5,CASRLGGSYNEQFF,TGTGCCAGTCGGTTGGGGGGGTCCTACAATGAGCAGTTCTTC
TRBJ1-1,-,-,14,TRBV7-9,CASSLSRENTEAFF,TGTGCCAGCAGCTTGAGCAGGGAGAACACTGAAGCTTTCTTT
TRBJ2-1,TRBD1,-,13,TRBV28,CASRSTGDNEQFF,TGTGCCAGCAGATCCACAGGGGACAATGAGCAGTTCTTC
TRBJ1-3,TRBD1,-,17,TRBV9,CASSVSPRQGGWNTIYF,TGTGCCAGCAGCGTAAGCCCACGACAGGGTGGGTGGAACACCATATATTTT
TRBJ2-2,-,-,17,TRBV11-3,CASSLDLGLMNTGELFF,TGTGCCAGCAGCTTAGATCTAGGACTAATGAACACCGGGGAGCTGTTTTTT
TRBJ2-2,-,once,16,TRBV9,CASSVGQILNTGELFF,TGTGCCAGCAGCGTAGGGCAGATCTTGAACACCGGGGAGCTGTTTTTT
TRBJ2-7,TRBD2,once,13,TRBV27,CASSSLGRYEQYF,TGTGCCAGCAGTTCCCTCGGGAGGTACGAGCAGTACTTC
TRBJ1-5,-,-,15,TRBV19,CASSMRQLSNQPQHF,TGTGCCAGTAGTATGAGACAGCTTAGCAATCAGCCCCAGCATTTT
TRBJ1-5,-,-,16,TRBV6-5,CASSYSQPYSNQPQHF,TGTGCCAGCAGTTACTCTCAGCCCTATAGCAATCAGCCCCAGCATTTT
TRBJ2-7,-,-,10,TRBV2,CASSLGGQYF,TGTGCCAGCAGCCTTGGGGGGCAGTACTTC
TRBJ1-4,-,few,14,TRBV4-1,CASSQVPSNEKLFF,TGCGCCAGCAGCCAAGTTCCCTCCAATGAAAAACTGTTTTTT
TRBJ1-1,TRBD1,-,17,TRBV18,CASSPLQGEAMHTEAFF,TGTGCCAGCTCACCTCTCCAGGGGGAGGCTATGCACACTGAAGCTTTCTTT
TRBJ1-2,-,-,17,TRBV4-2,CASSQVSGLVSPYGYTF,TGTGCCAGCAGCCAAGTCTCGGGACTAGTCTCCCCCTATGGCTACACCTTC
TRBJ2-7,TRBD2,-,18,TRBV5-1,CASSPMPTSGGLSYEQYF,TGCGCCAGCAGCCCAATGCCGACTAGCGGGGGCCTATCATACGAGCAGTACTTC
TRBJ2-2,-,-,14,TRBV5-8,CASSRRRNTGELFF,TGTGCCAGCAGCAGAAGAAGGAACACCGGGGAGCTGTTTTTT
TRBJ2-3,TRBD2,-,14,TRBV5-6,CASSPSGGSVTQYF,TGTGCCAGCAGCCCGAGCGGGGGTTCGGTTACGCAGTATTTT
TRBJ1-2,-,-,13,TRBV7-8,CASSLAGGRNYTF,TGTGCCAGCAGCTTAGCGGGGGGCCGTAACTACACCTTC